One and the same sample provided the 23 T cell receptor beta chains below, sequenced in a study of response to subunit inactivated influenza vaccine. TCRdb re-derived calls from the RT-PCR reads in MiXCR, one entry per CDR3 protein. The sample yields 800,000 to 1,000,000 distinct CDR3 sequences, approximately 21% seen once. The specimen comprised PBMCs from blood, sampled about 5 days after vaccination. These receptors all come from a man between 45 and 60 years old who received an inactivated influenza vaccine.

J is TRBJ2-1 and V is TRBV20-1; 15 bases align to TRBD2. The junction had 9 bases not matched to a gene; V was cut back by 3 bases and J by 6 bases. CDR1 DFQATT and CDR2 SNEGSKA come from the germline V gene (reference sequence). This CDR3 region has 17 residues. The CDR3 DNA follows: TGCAGTGCTAGCGGACTAGCGGGAGGGCCTCGGGGCAATGAGCAGTTCTTC. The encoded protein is CSASGLAGGPRGNEQFF.

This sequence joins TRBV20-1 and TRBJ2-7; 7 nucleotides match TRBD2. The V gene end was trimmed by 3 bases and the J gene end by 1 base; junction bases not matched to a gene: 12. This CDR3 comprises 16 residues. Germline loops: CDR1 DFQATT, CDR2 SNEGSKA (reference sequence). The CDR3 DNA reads TGCAGTGCTAGTTTTGTTCCGGCTAGCGGATCCTACGAGCAGTACTTC. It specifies CSASFVPASGSYEQYF.

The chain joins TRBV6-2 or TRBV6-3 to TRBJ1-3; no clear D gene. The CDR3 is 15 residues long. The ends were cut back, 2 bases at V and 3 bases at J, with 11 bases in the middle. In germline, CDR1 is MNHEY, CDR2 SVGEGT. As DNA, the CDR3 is TGTGCCAGCAGTTACGTACCGGGGAGTGGAAACACCATATATTTT. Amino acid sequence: CASSYVPGSGNTIYF.

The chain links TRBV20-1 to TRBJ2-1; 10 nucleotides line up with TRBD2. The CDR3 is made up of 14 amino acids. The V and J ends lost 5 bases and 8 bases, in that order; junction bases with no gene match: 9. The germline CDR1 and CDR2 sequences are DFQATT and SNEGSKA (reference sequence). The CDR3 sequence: CSAAARLAGDEQFF. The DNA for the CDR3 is TGCAGTGCTGCGGCCCGACTAGCGGGCGATGAGCAGTTCTTC.

CDR3 sequence reads: CATSMSGTSYGYTF. The CDR3 nucleotides are TGTGCCACCAGCATGTCCGGGACTTCCTATGGCTACACCTTC. The chain joins TRBV15 to TRBJ1-2; possibly TRBD1 for D (5 bases). Germline CDR1 is LNHNV and CDR2 is YYDKDF (reference sequence). The V gene lost 4 bases and the J gene lost 4 bases, with 13 bases spanning the gap. The CDR3 has 14 residues.

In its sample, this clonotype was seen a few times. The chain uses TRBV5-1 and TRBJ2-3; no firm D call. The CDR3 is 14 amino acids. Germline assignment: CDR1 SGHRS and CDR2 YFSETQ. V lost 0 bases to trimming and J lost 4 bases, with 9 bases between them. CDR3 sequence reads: CASSLVLSPDTQYF. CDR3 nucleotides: TGCGCCAGCAGCTTGGTGTTATCCCCAGATACGCAGTATTTT.

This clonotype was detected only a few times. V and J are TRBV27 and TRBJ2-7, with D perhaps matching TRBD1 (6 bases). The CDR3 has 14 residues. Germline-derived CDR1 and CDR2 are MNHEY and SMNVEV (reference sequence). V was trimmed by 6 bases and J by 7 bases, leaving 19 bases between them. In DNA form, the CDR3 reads TGTGCCAGCAGAACAGCCGGGACACCTTGGGAGCAGTACTTC. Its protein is CASRTAGTPWEQYF.

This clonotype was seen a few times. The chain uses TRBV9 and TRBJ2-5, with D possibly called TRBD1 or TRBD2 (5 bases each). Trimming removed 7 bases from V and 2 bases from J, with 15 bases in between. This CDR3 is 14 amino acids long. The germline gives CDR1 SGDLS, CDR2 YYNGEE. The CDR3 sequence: CASQPGPLQETQYF. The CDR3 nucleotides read TGTGCCAGCCAACCGGGACCCCTGCAAGAGACCCAGTACTTC.

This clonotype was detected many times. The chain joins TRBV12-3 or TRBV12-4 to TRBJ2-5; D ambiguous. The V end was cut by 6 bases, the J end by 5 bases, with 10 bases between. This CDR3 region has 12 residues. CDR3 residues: CASSSSGETQYF. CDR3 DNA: TGTGCCAGCAGCTCCAGTGGGGAGACCCAGTACTTC.

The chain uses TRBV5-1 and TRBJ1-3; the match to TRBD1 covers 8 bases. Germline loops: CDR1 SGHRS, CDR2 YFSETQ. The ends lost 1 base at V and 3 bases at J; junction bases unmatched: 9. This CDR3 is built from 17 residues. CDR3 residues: CASSLFPTGEGGNTIYF. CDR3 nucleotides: TGCGCCAGCAGCTTGTTCCCGACAGGGGAAGGTGGAAACACCATATATTTT.

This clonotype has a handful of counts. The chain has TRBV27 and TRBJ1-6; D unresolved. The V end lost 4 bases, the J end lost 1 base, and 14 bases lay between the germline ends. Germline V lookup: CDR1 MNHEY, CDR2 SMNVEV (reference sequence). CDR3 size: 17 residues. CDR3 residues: CASSSSAGGSYNSPLHF. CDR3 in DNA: TGTGCCAGCAGTTCGTCGGCCGGCGGGTCCTATAATTCACCCCTCCACTTT.

The CDR3 sequence: CASSPGGGWSQETQYF. CDR3 in DNA: TGTGCCAGCAGCCCCGGGGGGGGATGGAGTCAAGAGACCCAGTACTTC. This chain connects TRBV2 to TRBJ2-5; 8 positions agree with TRBD2. The germline V gene encodes CDR1 SNHLY and CDR2 FYNNEI. The CDR3 is 16 amino acids. V was clipped by 6 bases and J by 2 bases; unmatched bases: 11.

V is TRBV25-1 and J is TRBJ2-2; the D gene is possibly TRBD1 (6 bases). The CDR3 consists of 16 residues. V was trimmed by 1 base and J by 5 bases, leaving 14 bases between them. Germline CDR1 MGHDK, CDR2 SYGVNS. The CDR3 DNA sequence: TGTGCCAGCAGTGAATTTCAGGGTAGGGGGACCGGGGAGCTGTTTTTT. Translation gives CASSEFQGRGTGELFF.

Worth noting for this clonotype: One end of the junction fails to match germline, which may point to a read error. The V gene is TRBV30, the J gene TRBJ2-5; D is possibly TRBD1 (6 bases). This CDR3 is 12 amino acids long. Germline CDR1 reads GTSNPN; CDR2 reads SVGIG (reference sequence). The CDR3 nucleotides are TGTGCCTGGAGTAGTTCCTCCCGGGACACGACCTTC. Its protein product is CAWSSSSRDTTF.

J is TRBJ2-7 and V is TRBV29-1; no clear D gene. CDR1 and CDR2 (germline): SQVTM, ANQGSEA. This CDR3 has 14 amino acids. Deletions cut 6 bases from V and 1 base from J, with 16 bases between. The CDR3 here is CSVSLLTGSYEQYF. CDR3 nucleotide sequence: TGCAGCGTCTCTCTTTTGACCGGTTCCTACGAGCAGTACTTC.

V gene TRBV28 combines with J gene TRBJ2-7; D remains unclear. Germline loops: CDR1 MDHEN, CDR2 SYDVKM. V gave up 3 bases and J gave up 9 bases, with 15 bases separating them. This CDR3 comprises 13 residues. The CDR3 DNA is TGTGCCAGCAGTTTCTTGGGTATAGGGCGGCAGTACTTC. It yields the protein CASSFLGIGRQYF.

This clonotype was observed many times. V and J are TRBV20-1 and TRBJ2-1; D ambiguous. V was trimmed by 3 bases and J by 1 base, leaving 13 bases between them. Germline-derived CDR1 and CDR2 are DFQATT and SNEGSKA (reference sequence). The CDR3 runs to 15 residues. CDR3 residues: CSARLLGISYNEQFF. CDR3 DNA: TGCAGTGCTAGGCTTTTGGGGATTTCCTACAATGAGCAGTTCTTC.

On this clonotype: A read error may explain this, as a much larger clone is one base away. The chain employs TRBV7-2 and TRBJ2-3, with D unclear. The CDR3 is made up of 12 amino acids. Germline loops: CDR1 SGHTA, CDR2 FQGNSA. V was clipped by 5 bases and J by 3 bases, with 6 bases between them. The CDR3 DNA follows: TGTGCCAGCAGCCCATGGACAGATACGCAGTATTTT. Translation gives CASSPWTDTQYF.

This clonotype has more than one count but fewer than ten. CDR3: CASRPARNTEAFF. CDR3 DNA: TGCGCCAGCCGACCCGCCCGGAACACTGAAGCTTTCTTT. The chain links TRBV5-1 to TRBJ1-1, with D unclear. The V gene's germline CDR1 is SGHRS and CDR2 YFSETQ. The CDR3 has 13 residues. Deletions cut 7 bases from V and 1 base from J, with 11 bases between.

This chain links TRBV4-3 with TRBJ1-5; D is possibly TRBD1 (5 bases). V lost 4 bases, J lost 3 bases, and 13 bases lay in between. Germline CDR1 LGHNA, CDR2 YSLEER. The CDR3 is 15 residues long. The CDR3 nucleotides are TGCGCCAGCAGCCCCATTCTAGGGACCAATCAGCCCCAGCATTTT. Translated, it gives CASSPILGTNQPQHF.

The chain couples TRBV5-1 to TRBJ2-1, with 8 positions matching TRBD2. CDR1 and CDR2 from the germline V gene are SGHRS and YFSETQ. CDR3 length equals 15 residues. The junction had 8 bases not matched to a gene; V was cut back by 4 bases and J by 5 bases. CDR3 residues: CASSPGGGLNNEQFF. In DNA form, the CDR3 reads TGCGCCAGCAGCCCGGGAGGGGGGCTTAACAATGAGCAGTTCTTC.

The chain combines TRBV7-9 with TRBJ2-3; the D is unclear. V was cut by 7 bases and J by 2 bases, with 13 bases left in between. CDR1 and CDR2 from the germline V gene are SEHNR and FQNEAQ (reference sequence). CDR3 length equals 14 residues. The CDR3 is CASILSTTTDTQYF. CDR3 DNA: TGTGCCAGCATCCTATCAACGACCACAGATACGCAGTATTTT.

CDR3 protein: CASSEYTNQPQHF. CDR3 nucleotide sequence: TGTGCCAGTAGTGAATATACCAATCAGCCCCAGCATTTT. The rearrangement uses TRBV19 and TRBJ1-5; D unresolved. The CDR3 is 13 residues long. Trimming took off 5 bases at V and 3 bases at J, with 8 bases between the two ends. Germline CDR1 LNHDA, CDR2 SQIVND (reference sequence).